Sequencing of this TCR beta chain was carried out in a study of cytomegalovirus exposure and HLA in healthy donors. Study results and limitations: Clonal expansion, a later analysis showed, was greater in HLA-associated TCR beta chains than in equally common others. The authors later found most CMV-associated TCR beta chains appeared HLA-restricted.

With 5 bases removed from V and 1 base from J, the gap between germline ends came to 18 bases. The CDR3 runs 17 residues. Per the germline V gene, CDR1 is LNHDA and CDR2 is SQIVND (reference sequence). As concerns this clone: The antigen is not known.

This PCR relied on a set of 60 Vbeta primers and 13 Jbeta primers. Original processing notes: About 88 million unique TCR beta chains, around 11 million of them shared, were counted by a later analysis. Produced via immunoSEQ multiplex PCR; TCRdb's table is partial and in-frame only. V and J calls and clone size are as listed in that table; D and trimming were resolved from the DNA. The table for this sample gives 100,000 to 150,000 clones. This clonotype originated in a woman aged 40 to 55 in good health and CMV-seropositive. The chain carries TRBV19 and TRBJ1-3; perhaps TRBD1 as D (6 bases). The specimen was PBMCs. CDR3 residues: CASSDRLQGISGNTIYF. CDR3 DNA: TGTGCCAGTAGTGATCGATTACAGGGAATTTCTGGAAACACCATATATTTT.